The text below deals with one TCR beta chain. The data were obtained in a study of blood T cell repertoires in COVID-19. Overall study: Both acute and convalescent COVID-19 samples were obtained from the United States, Italy and Spain. The analysed material was cDNA or gDNA that came from T cells, B-cell-depleted T cells, or PBMCs.

Libraries were prepared by immunoSEQ multiplex PCR; TCRdb keeps only in-frame clonotypes and omits some of them. The table shows approximately 91,000 clones, with around 80% occurring only once. Sequencing used peripheral blood. This TCR came from a man aged 65-85 years with acute or convalescent COVID-19.

CDR3 DNA: TGTGCCAGCAGTTCGGGACAGGGATTCACTGAAGCTTTCTTT. Amino acid sequence: CASSSGQGFTEAFF. This sequence joins TRBV28 and TRBJ1-1; TRBD1 matches 9 bases. CDR3 length equals 14 residues. Losses at the gene ends were 4 bases for V and 4 bases for J; bases not matched to a gene: 4. CDR1 MDHEN and CDR2 SYDVKM come from the germline V gene.